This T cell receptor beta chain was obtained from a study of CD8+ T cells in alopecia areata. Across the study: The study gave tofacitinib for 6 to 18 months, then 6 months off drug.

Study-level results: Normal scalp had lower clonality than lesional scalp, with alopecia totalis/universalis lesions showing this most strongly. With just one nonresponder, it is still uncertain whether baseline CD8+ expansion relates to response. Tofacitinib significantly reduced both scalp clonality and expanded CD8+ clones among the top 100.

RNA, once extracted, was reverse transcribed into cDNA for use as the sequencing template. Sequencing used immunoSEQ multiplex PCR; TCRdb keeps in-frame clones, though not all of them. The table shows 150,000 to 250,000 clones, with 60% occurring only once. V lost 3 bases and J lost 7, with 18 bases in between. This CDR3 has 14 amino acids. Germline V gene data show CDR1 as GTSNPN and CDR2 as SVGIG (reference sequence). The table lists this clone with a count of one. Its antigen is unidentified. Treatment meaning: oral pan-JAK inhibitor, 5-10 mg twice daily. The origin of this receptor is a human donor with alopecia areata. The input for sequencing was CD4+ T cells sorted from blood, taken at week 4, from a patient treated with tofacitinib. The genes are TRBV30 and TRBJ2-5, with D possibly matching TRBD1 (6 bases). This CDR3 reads CAWRYDGQRRTQYF. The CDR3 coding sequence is TGTGCCTGGAGGTACGACGGACAGAGACGGACCCAGTACTTC.